This record covers a single T cell receptor (beta chain). Which antigen it targets is not known. Per-base quality was not reported, and no clone a single base away is much larger than it. Hyperthyroidism patients were newly diagnosed, with disease duration under 2 months, and aged 18 to 65 years. Anyone with other autoimmune diseases, uncontrolled infections, pregnancy or lactation was excluded from the study. Diagnosis was based on clinical symptoms, serum thyroxine, TRAb, thyroid ultrasound and orbital computed tomography. Total RNA was extracted with Trizol reagent and quality-checked on an Agilent 2100 Bioanalyzer. These data originate in a study of Graves' ophthalmopathy and Graves' hyperthyroidism (dated by TCRdb to between 2018 and 2020). Broadly, across the study: Hyperthyroidism was considered stable if no progression to ophthalmopathy occurred within 18 months of follow-up. The study used TCR beta repertoire signatures to distinguish Graves' ophthalmopathy from Graves' hyperthyroidism and to predict progression to ophthalmopathy. In total, 135 blood samples were TCR-sequenced: some 43 ophthalmopathy, some 75 hyperthyroidism and roughly 17 hyperthyroidism-to-ophthalmopathy patients. To explore V-J signatures that separate ophthalmopathy from hyperthyroidism, a discovery set of about 100 patients was enrolled, consisting of 40 to 45 with ophthalmopathy and roughly 60 with stable hyperthyroidism. An independent validation cohort was composed of 18 hyperthyroidism patients and 15 to 17 patients who later progressed from hyperthyroidism to ophthalmopathy. T-cell repertoires of thyroid tissue and blood were compared in more than five hyperthyroidism patients. Following sampling, methimazole starting at 30 mg daily was administered to hyperthyroidism patients, and high-dose intravenous methylprednisolone was administered to ophthalmopathy patients. The full study reports these points: No statistical method was used to predetermine the sample size, and group allocation was not hidden from the investigators. In validation, the model predicted ophthalmopathy progression with about 71% sensitivity and less than 80% specificity; roughly 12 predicted patients were CT-confirmed with GO in a median of approximately six months. Most of the expanded thyroid clonotypes with a frequency above 0.001 were also detected in blood, and it was suggested that the thyroid immune response may be reflected by blood repertoires. In cross-validation, the 13-signature model distinguished ophthalmopathy from stable hyperthyroidism with approximately 88% sensitivity and about 81% specificity, and in the test set the corresponding values were approximately 80% and 75%.

The junction shows trimming of 1 base on V and 0 bases on J, and the gene matches do not reach 5 bases of it. Taken from cysteine to phenylalanine, the CDR3 has 16 residues. Just CDR3 DNA is preserved here, 48 bases in frame from base 1. For CDR1 and CDR2, the germline V gene lists SGDLS and YYNGEE. For repertoire sequencing, the TCR beta CDR3 regions were amplified from RNA transcripts. A first-round RT-PCR used HTBI primers with the Qiagen OneStep RT-PCR kit, followed by a second-round multiplex PCR, size selection and purification. The libraries underwent paired-end sequencing with 100 bp reads on an Illumina HiSeq2000. The published analysis was carried out like this. Reads were processed with SOAPnuke, discarding reads with adapters, uncalled bases, mean Phred below 15, or no exact constant-primer or identifier match. COPE v1.2.5 was used to merge high-quality paired reads. Clonotypes were defined as unique nucleotide sequences and were aligned to IMGT TRB V, D and J references using MiTCR v1.1. The analysis was limited to V-J combinations with a frequency above 0.0001, which together covered about 99% of the repertoires. A TCR clonal expansion and chaos score per V-J combination was defined as the ratio of F50 clonal expansion to chaos observed in the TCRdist matrix. Welch's t-statistics and random forest were used to narrow the features down to approximately twelve V-J combinations, which were then fed into a naive Bayes classifier. The Morisita-Horn index was used to measure how similar the thyroid and blood repertoires were. The public sequencing data were trimmed at Q25 with fastp and processed into clonotypes with MiXCR by TCRdb, which kept only in-frame beta chains. Identical CDR3 proteins give one entry, which carries the most common genes and DNA. The V and J calls follow TCRdb's processing rather than the paper's. This sample gives roughly 600,000 distinct CDR3 sequences in total; under 45% of them show up just once. Clones ranked in the top ten supply over 3.5% of the sample.

Recombination linked TRBV9 to TRBJ2-3, with TRBD2 identical over 7 junction bases. Sequences were obtained from peripheral blood or thyroid tissue (not recorded which). This receptor was obtained from an adult man with Graves' hyperthyroidism. CDR3 protein: CASSVWSGTSTDTQYF. In nucleotide form, the sequence is TGTGCCAGCAGCGTATGGAGCGGGACTAGCACAGATACGCAGTATTTT. When the CDR3 is completed using the reference TRBV9 and TRBJ2-3 genes on either side, the full variable domain is DSGVTQTPKHLITATGQRVTLRCSPRSGDLSVYWYQQSLDQGLQFLIQYYNGEERAKGNILERFSAQQFPDLHSELNLSSLELGDSALYFCASSVWSGTSTDTQYFGPGTRLTVL.